The 31 T cell receptor beta chains below were found in one sample sequenced in a study of blood T cell repertoires in COVID-19. Here immunoSEQ multiplex PCR was the method, and the copy in TCRdb shows in-frame clones only, minus some. Here the sample spans 95,000 to 120,000 clones, around 83% being singletons. Sequenced material: peripheral blood. These receptors were obtained from a woman aged 70-85 years with acute or convalescent COVID-19.

This clone was detected only once. V gene TRBV6-1 combines with J gene TRBJ2-2; 10 bases fit TRBD2. The CDR3 runs 17 residues. CDR1 and CDR2 (germline): MNHNS, SASEGT. V gave up 2 bases and J gave up 6 bases; unmatched junction bases: 9. CDR3 sequence reads: CASSEFGLAGAPGELFF. In nucleotides, the CDR3 is TGTGCCAGCAGTGAATTTGGGCTAGCGGGAGCCCCCGGGGAGCTGTTTTTT.

The rearrangement joins TRBV7-3 to TRBJ2-3; D uncertain. CDR1 SGHTA and CDR2 FQGTGA come from the germline V gene. The CDR3 is made up of 14 amino acids. Trimming removed 5 bases at V and 2 bases at J, with 11 bases between. The CDR3 sequence: CASSPGQVTDTQYF. CDR3 DNA sequence: TGTGCCAGCAGCCCCGGTCAGGTCACAGATACGCAGTATTTT.

The chain recombines TRBV18 with TRBJ2-7; 8 bases map to TRBD1. CDR3 length equals 15 residues. Germline CDR1 and CDR2: KGHSH and LQKENI. V was clipped by 3 bases and J by 2 bases; unmatched bases: 6. The CDR3 DNA is TGTGCCAGCTCACCGAGGGACAGGTACACCTACGAGCAGTACGTC. This encodes CASSPRDRYTYEQYV.

This clone came up a few times. The chain joins TRBV7-3 to TRBJ1-1; the D is unclear. Looked up from germline, CDR1 is SGHTA and CDR2 is FQGTGA. V was cut by 3 bases and J by 2 bases, with 13 bases left in between. The CDR3 runs to 15 residues. CDR3 loop: CASSFPACTNTEAFF. In nucleotides, the CDR3 is TGTGCCAGCAGCTTCCCCGCATGTACAAACACTGAAGCTTTCTTT.

This chain connects TRBV21-1 to TRBJ1-1; TRBD1 was called by the table and not checked on the DNA. TRBV21-1 is a listed pseudogene. This CDR3 spans 15 amino acids. The CDR3 reads CASSNKTGVLSEAFF. The DNA of the CDR3 is TGTGCCAGCAGCAATAAGACAGGGGTTTTATCTGAAGCTTTCTTT.

The rearrangement uses TRBV10-2 and TRBJ2-1; 7 bases match TRBD2. The V segment lost 6 bases and the J segment 4 bases; nucleotides outside the gene matches: 6. CDR3 length: 14 amino acids. CDR1 WSHSY and CDR2 SAAADI come from the germline V gene. The CDR3 reads CASREGGVYNEQFF. CDR3 nucleotide sequence: TGCGCCAGCAGAGAGGGAGGGGTTTACAATGAGCAGTTCTTC.

The J gene is TRBJ2-7, the V gene TRBV6-2 or TRBV6-3; no definite D call. The length of the CDR3 is 15 residues. With 5 bases removed from V and 0 bases from J, the gap between germline ends came to 14 bases. Looked up from germline, CDR1 is MNHEY and CDR2 is SVGEGT. CDR3 sequence reads: CASSRLPNYSYEQYF. CDR3 in DNA: TGTGCCAGCAGTCGACTCCCAAACTACTCCTACGAGCAGTACTTC.

CDR3 DNA: TGTGCCAGCAGCTTATTGCATGGGCGCCGCACAGATACGCAGTATTTT. Protein product: CASSLLHGRRTDTQYF. The chain has TRBV7-3 and TRBJ2-3; no clear D. Germline CDR1 reads SGHTA; CDR2 reads FQGTGA. Trimming took off 2 bases at V and 1 base at J, with 13 bases between the two ends. The CDR3 sequence is 16 residues long.

V gene TRBV7-9 combines with J gene TRBJ2-2; D perhaps matches TRBD1 (6 bases). V was trimmed by 5 bases and J by 5 bases, leaving 12 bases between them. Germline-derived CDR1 and CDR2 are SEHNR and FQNEAQ (reference sequence). This CDR3 region has 14 residues. DNA for the CDR3: TGTGCCAGCAGCCCCGGACAGACTACCGGGGAGCTGTTTTTT. This encodes CASSPGQTTGELFF.

This rearrangement joins TRBV28 to TRBJ1-2, with D uncertain. The CDR3 totals 13 residues. V lost 6 bases to trimming and J lost 3 bases, with 11 bases between them. The germline gives CDR1 MDHEN, CDR2 SYDVKM. This CDR3 is CASRESLYYGYTF. CDR3 coding DNA: TGTGCCAGCAGAGAGTCTCTATACTATGGCTACACCTTC.

The rearrangement links TRBV28 to TRBJ2-7; 9 bases are shared with TRBD2. The length of the CDR3 is 17 residues. J gave up 5 bases and V 6 bases, and 17 bases lay outside the gene matches. The germline CDR1 and CDR2 sequences are MDHEN and SYDVKM. Here the CDR3 DNA reads TGTGCCAGCAGCCCCCACGGGCCGGGACTAGCACGGCACGAGCAGTACTTC. It is translated as CASSPHGPGLARHEQYF. Full variable domain (outside the CDR3, taken from reference TRBV28 and TRBJ2-7): DVKVTQSSRYLVKRTGEKVFLECVQDMDHENMFWYRQDPGLGLRLIYFSYDVKMKEKGDIPEGYSVSREKKERFSLILESASTNQTSMYLCASSPHGPGLARHEQYFGPGTRLTVT.

This clone was detected a few times. The rearrangement joins TRBV18 to TRBJ1-3; 9 bases match TRBD1. CDR3 length: 16 residues. Germline V gene lookup returns CDR1 KGHSH and CDR2 LQKENI. J was trimmed by 3 bases and V by 2 bases; bases with no gene match: 5. CDR3 region: CASSPTTGGGGNTIYF. CDR3 nucleotides: TGTGCCAGCTCACCAACGACAGGGGGTGGTGGAAACACCATATATTTT.

The CDR3 loop is CASTLGGQGGSTQYF. The CDR3 DNA is TGTGCCAGCACCCTGGGGGGACAGGGGGGAAGTACGCAGTATTTT. The rearrangement links TRBV7-2 to TRBJ2-3, with TRBD1 matching over 11 bases. V lost 7 bases and J lost 8; bases outside the gene matches: 11. CDR3 length equals 15 residues. Germline loops: CDR1 SGHTA, CDR2 FQGNSA.

This chain joins TRBV30 and TRBJ1-2, with D possibly matching TRBD1 (6 bases). V was trimmed by 3 bases and J by 3 bases, leaving 11 bases between them. CDR3 size: 13 residues. Germline V CDR1 and CDR2: GTSNPN, SVGIG (reference sequence). CDR3 nucleotide sequence: TGTGCCTGGAGCGGTACAGGGTACTATGGCTACACCTTC. Its translation is CAWSGTGYYGYTF.

The chain joins TRBV7-8 to TRBJ1-5; TRBD1 might be the D (6 bases). The germline V gene encodes CDR1 SGHVS and CDR2 FQNEAQ. CDR3 length equals 15 residues. The ends were cut back, 5 bases at V and 1 base at J, with 12 bases in the middle. The CDR3 loop is CASSLRGDSNQPQHF. The CDR3 coding sequence is TGTGCCAGCAGCCTCAGGGGTGACAGCAATCAGCCCCAGCATTTT.

This clone appeared once. The V and J genes are TRBV6-6 and TRBJ2-1; 8 bases are shared with TRBD2. The CDR3 spans 15 residues. The germline gives CDR1 MNHNY, CDR2 SVGAGI (reference sequence). V was pared by 6 bases and J by 6 bases, with 10 bases of the junction left unmatched. CDR3 sequence reads: CASSPGGRGGNEQFF. Here the CDR3 DNA reads TGTGCCAGCAGCCCTGGCGGTCGGGGGGGCAATGAGCAGTTCTTC.

This clone was counted only a few times. The rearrangement uses TRBV18 and TRBJ1-4; the D is unclear. CDR3 size: 14 residues. Germline values: CDR1 KGHSH, CDR2 LQKENI. The V gene lost 0 bases and the J gene lost 8 bases, with 10 bases spanning the gap. DNA of the CDR3: TGTGCCAGCTCACCACCTTCGGGAAAAGAAAAACTGTTTTTT. Amino acid sequence: CASSPPSGKEKLFF.

This clone was found once. The chain employs TRBV9 and TRBJ1-1; D is perhaps TRBD1 (6 bases). V dropped 3 bases and J dropped 8 bases, with 11 bases sitting between them. In germline, CDR1 is SGDLS, CDR2 YYNGEE. The CDR3 spans 12 residues. DNA for the CDR3: TGTGCCAGCAGCGCCGGGACACCCGAAGCTTTCTTT. Its protein product is CASSAGTPEAFF. Filled out from reference TRBV9 and TRBJ1-1, the complete variable domain reads DSGVTQTPKHLITATGQRVTLRCSPRSGDLSVYWYQQSLDQGLQFLIQYYNGEERAKGNILERFSAQQFPDLHSELNLSSLELGDSALYFCASSAGTPEAFFGQGTRLTVV.

The rearrangement uses TRBV21-1 and TRBJ2-7; TRBD1, as called in the table, went unchecked against the DNA. TRBV21-1 corresponds to a pseudogene. This CDR3 has 12 amino acids. The CDR3 region has the DNA TGTGCCAGCCGGGACAGCTACTACGAGCAGTACGTC. Amino acids: CASRDSYYEQYV.

The chain recombines TRBV7-9 with TRBJ2-1; 7 bases line up with TRBD2. The CDR3 has 15 residues. CDR1 is SEHNR, CDR2 FQNEAQ, per germline (reference sequence). V lost 0 bases to trimming and J lost 4 bases; unmatched junction nucleotides: 3. The CDR3 DNA follows: TGTGCCAGCAGCTTAGCAGGGACTACTTACAATGAGCAGTTCTTC. It specifies CASSLAGTTYNEQFF.

In its sample, this clone was seen once. The rearrangement links TRBV3-1 (or the pseudogene TRBV3-2) to TRBJ2-1, with D perhaps matching TRBD2 (6 bases). The CDR3 is made up of 14 amino acids. Germline values: CDR1 LGHDT, CDR2 YNNKEL (reference sequence). Trimming shortened V by 4 bases and J by 5 bases, and 12 bases separated the two germline ends. CDR3 sequence reads: CASSLGGVNNEQFF. The DNA for the CDR3 is TGTGCCAGCAGCCTCGGAGGGGTCAACAATGAGCAGTTCTTC.

In the case of this clone: One junction end disagrees with the germline gene, perhaps due to a read error. J is TRBJ1-1 and V is TRBV12-3 or TRBV12-4; maybe TRBD1 (5 bases). This CDR3 is built from 13 residues. CDR3 DNA: TGTGCCAGTCGCACAGGAACGAACACTGAGGCTTTCTTT. Translated: CASRTGTNTEAFF.

The genes are TRBV9 and TRBJ1-1; D is perhaps TRBD1 (5 bases). Looked up from germline, CDR1 is SGDLS and CDR2 is YYNGEE. CDR3 length equals 17 residues. V was trimmed by 7 bases and J by 3 bases, leaving 25 bases between them. This chain's CDR3 is CASYNGGTPVSDTEAFF. CDR3 DNA sequence: TGTGCCAGCTACAACGGGGGGACGCCTGTCTCGGACACTGAAGCTTTCTTT.

The V gene is TRBV19, the J gene TRBJ2-3; 10 nucleotides line up with TRBD1. The CDR3 extends over 13 amino acids. The germline V gene encodes CDR1 LNHDA and CDR2 SQIVND (reference sequence). Trimming at V came to 1 base and at J to 13 bases, leaving 5 bases not matched to a gene. The CDR3 sequence is CASSIGKGQGKYF. The DNA for the CDR3 is TGTGCCAGTAGTATAGGGAAGGGACAGGGGAAGTATTTT.

The table lists this clone with a few counts. This chain connects TRBV4-1 to TRBJ2-7, with 8 nucleotides matching TRBD1. Germline assignment: CDR1 MGHRA and CDR2 YSYEKL. Unmatched junction bases numbered 4, after V lost 3 bases and J lost 0 bases. The CDR3 runs to 15 residues. The CDR3: CASSHGQGSSYEQYF. The CDR3 DNA follows: TGCGCCAGCAGCCATGGACAGGGTAGCTCCTACGAGCAGTACTTC.

The chain joins TRBV5-4 to TRBJ2-1; TRBD2 matches at 10 bases. The CDR3 sequence is 16 residues long. The V gene end was trimmed by 4 bases and the J gene end by 7 bases; junction bases not matched to a gene: 11. Germline CDR1 SGHNT, CDR2 YYREEE (reference sequence). The CDR3 DNA is TGTGCCAGCAGCACGAATGGACTAGCGGCGTGGAATGAGCAGTTCTTC. It codes for CASSTNGLAAWNEQFF.

V usage is TRBV2 and J usage is TRBJ2-1; 11 bases line up with TRBD1. Germline V CDR1 and CDR2: SNHLY, FYNNEI. The V gene end was trimmed by 6 bases and the J gene end by 5 bases; junction bases not matched to a gene: 6. The CDR3 has 15 amino acids. CDR3 coding DNA: TGTGCCAGCAGACCCGGGACAGGGGGACACAATGAGCAGTTCTTC. Translation: CASRPGTGGHNEQFF. Together with reference TRBV2 and TRBJ2-1, the CDR3 gives the full variable domain: EPEVTQTPSHQVTQMGQEVILRCVPISNHLYFYWYRQILGQKVEFLVSFYNNEISEKSEIFDDQFSVERPDGSNFTLKIRSTKLEDSAMYFCASRPGTGGHNEQFFGPGTRLTVL.

The table lists this clone with a few counts. The J gene is TRBJ1-2, the V gene TRBV30; D might be TRBD1 (5 bases). Per germline, CDR1 GTSNPN and CDR2 SVGIG (reference sequence). Trimming stripped 3 bases from V and 4 bases from J, with 12 bases between. CDR3 size: 13 residues. The CDR3 region has the DNA TGTGCCTGGAGAGGCGGGGGGGGCTATGGCTACACCTTC. Its translation: CAWRGGGGYGYTF.

This chain uses TRBV9 with TRBJ1-3, with TRBD1 identical over 8 bases. The V segment lost 0 bases and the J segment 4 bases; nucleotides outside the gene matches: 6. Germline V gives CDR1 SGDLS, CDR2 YYNGEE. The CDR3 loop spans 16 amino acids. CDR3 in DNA: TGTGCCAGCAGCGTAGAGGGACAGGTGGGCGGAAACACCATATATTTT. Amino acids: CASSVEGQVGGNTIYF.

V is TRBV30 and J is TRBJ2-7, with TRBD2 identical over 8 bases. CDR1 GTSNPN and CDR2 SVGIG come from the germline V gene (reference sequence). The CDR3 contains 15 residues. V was clipped by 0 bases and J by 1 base; unmatched bases: 5. CDR3 region: CAWSVVSGGSYEQYF. CDR3 DNA sequence: TGTGCCTGGAGTGTGGTATCGGGAGGGTCCTACGAGCAGTACTTC.

The chain links TRBV19 to TRBJ2-2, with D possibly matching TRBD2 (6 bases). The CDR3 is 14 residues long. Germline-derived CDR1 and CDR2 are LNHDA and SQIVND (reference sequence). V was pared by 3 bases and J by 6 bases, with 11 bases between. The CDR3 region has the DNA TGTGCCAGTAGTATGACTAGTACTGCCGGGGAGCTGTTTTTT. It encodes CASSMTSTAGELFF.